Shown below are 2 T cell receptor beta chains from a single sample sequenced in a study of blood T cell repertoires in COVID-19. Assay: immunoSEQ multiplex PCR; the TCRdb copy retains only in-frame clones and omits some. Of about 210,000 clones detected, more than 85% appear once; the ten largest clones hold roughly 0.7%. The sample consisted of peripheral blood. Every receptor here comes from a man between 40 and 49 years old with acute or convalescent COVID-19.

This chain uses TRBV24-1 with TRBJ1-5, with D perhaps matching TRBD1 (5 bases). CDR3 length: 17 amino acids. Germline CDR1 KGHDR, CDR2 SFDVKD. Trimming removed 5 bases at V and 9 bases at J, with 25 bases between. The CDR3 nucleotides read TGTGCCACCAGTGCCCTAAGGAGAGGGCGGGGGAGTTGGCCCCAGCATTTT. Its protein product is CATSALRRGRGSWPQHF.

The chain is built from TRBV28 and TRBJ1-5, with 8 positions matching TRBD1. V gave up 2 bases and J gave up 5 bases; unmatched junction bases: 5. Germline V lookup: CDR1 MDHEN, CDR2 SYDVKM. This CDR3 is 15 amino acids long. The CDR3 region has the DNA TGTGCCAGCAGTTTACTGACAGGGGACGATCAGCCCCAGCATTTT. This translates into CASSLLTGDDQPQHF.